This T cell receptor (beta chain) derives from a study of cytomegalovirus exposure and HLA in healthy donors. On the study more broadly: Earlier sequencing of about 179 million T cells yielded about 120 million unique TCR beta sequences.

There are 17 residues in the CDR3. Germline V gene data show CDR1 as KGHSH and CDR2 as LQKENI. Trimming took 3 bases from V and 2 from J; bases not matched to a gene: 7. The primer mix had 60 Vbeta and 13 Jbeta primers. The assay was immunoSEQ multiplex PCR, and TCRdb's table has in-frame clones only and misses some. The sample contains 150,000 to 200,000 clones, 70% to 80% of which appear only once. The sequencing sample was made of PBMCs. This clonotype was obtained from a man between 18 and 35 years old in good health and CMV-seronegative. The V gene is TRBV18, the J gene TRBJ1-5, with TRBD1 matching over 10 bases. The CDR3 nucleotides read TGTGCCAGCTCACCGGGACAGGGGTATTTGGGCAATCAGCCCCAGCATTTT. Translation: CASSPGQGYLGNQPQHF.